The text below deals with one TCR beta chain. These data come from a study of blood T cell repertoires in COVID-19. Germline V gene lookup returns CDR1 MDHEN and CDR2 SYDVKM. Trimming removed 5 bases at V and 1 base at J, with 15 bases between. The CDR3 runs to 16 residues. Measured with immunoSEQ multiplex PCR; TCRdb has only the in-frame clones, and not every one. The sample has fewer than 200,000 clones; about 86% are singletons. This TCR was sampled from a woman in her forties or fifties in a cohort exposed to, infected with or recovered from COVID-19 (not recorded which). Sequencing input: PBMCs or T cells enriched from blood (not recorded which). V and J are TRBV28 and TRBJ2-1; no definite D call. The CDR3 region is CASSPVVRASYNEQFF. In DNA, the CDR3 is TGTGCCAGCAGTCCAGTGGTAAGAGCGTCCTACAATGAGCAGTTCTTC.